Shown below are 20 T cell receptor beta chains from a single sample sequenced in a study of blood T cell repertoires in COVID-19. Using immunoSEQ multiplex PCR, the repertoire was profiled, and TCRdb retains in-frame clones only, with some absent. Seen here are 240,000 or so clones, roughly 86% observed once, and the top ten hold 6% to 9%. Specimen: peripheral blood. The source is a woman aged 65 to 85 with active or convalescent COVID-19.

This clone showed up just once. The gene calls are TRBV28 and TRBJ1-3; D is possibly TRBD1 (6 bases). CDR3 length: 16 amino acids. Germline loops: CDR1 MDHEN, CDR2 SYDVKM. Trimming shortened V by 4 bases and J by 2 bases, and 15 bases separated the two germline ends. CDR3: CASSSPGEGAGNTIYF. CDR3 sequence (DNA): TGTGCCAGCAGTTCTCCAGGGGAAGGAGCTGGAAACACCATATATTTT.

The chain links TRBV4-1 to TRBJ1-5, with 7 nucleotides matching TRBD1. CDR3 length: 17 residues. V lost 5 bases to trimming and J lost 0 bases; unmatched junction nucleotides: 10. Germline CDR1 is MGHRA and CDR2 is YSYEKL. CDR3 protein: CASSTPTQGPSNQPQHF. The CDR3 coding sequence is TGCGCCAGCAGCACTCCTACACAGGGGCCTAGCAATCAGCCCCAGCATTTT.

This clone was seen once. The rearrangement uses TRBV11-2 and TRBJ2-7; D ambiguous. The CDR3 is 15 residues long. Between the trimmed V and J ends, which lost 5 bases and 3 bases, there was a span of 17 bases. From germline, CDR1 is SGHAT and CDR2 FQNNGV. CDR3: CASSLTPSRSYEQYF. CDR3 DNA: TGTGCCAGCAGCCTAACGCCCTCTAGGAGCTACGAGCAGTACTTC.

The chain employs TRBV27 and TRBJ1-5; D is undetermined. The CDR3 length is 16 residues. Trimming took 1 base from V and 1 from J, leaving 11 bases between them. Germline V gene lookup returns CDR1 MNHEY and CDR2 SMNVEV (reference sequence). CDR3 in amino acids: CASSLYSTASNQPQHF. The DNA for the CDR3 is TGTGCCAGCAGTTTATACAGCACCGCCAGCAATCAGCCCCAGCATTTT.

This chain joins TRBV7-2 and TRBJ2-2; D perhaps matches TRBD1 (6 bases). CDR1 and CDR2 from the germline V gene are SGHTA and FQGNSA. V was clipped by 5 bases and J by 2 bases, with 12 bases between them. This CDR3 contains 15 residues. As DNA, the CDR3 is TGTGCCAGCAGCCCCCGACAGGACAACACCGGGGAGCTGTTTTTT. Its protein product is CASSPRQDNTGELFF. The full variable domain, rest sourced from reference TRBV7-2 and TRBJ2-2, is GAGVSQSPSNKVTEKGKDVELRCDPISGHTALYWYRQSLGQGLEFLIYFQGNSAPDKSGLPSDRFSAERTGGSVSTLTIQRTQQEDSAVYLCASSPRQDNTGELFFGEGSRLTVL.

The chain carries TRBV6-5 and TRBJ1-2, with a tentative D call TRBD1 (6 bases). CDR1 is MNHEY, CDR2 SVGAGI, per germline. Trimming took off 6 bases at V and 4 bases at J, with 9 bases between the two ends. The CDR3 consists of 12 residues. The CDR3 DNA follows: TGTGCCAGCAGAGTAGGGGGCTATGGCTACACCTTC. It translates to CASRVGGYGYTF.

The V gene is TRBV24-1, the J gene TRBJ2-1; possibly TRBD2 for D (7 bases). Looked up from germline, CDR1 is KGHDR and CDR2 is SFDVKD. The CDR3 has 14 amino acids. The V end was cut by 7 bases, the J end by 7 bases, with 16 bases between. CDR3 nucleotide sequence: TGTGCCACCAGCGGAGGGGGGGCGGGGAATGAGCAGTTCTTC. This translates into CATSGGGAGNEQFF.

The gene calls are TRBV4-1 and TRBJ2-5; 8 bases are a match to TRBD2. In germline, CDR1 is MGHRA, CDR2 YSYEKL. CDR3 length: 15 residues. V trimming: 5 bases; J trimming: 1 base; junction bases outside the gene matches: 6. The DNA for the CDR3 is TGCGCCAGCAGCTTCGGGGGGGCTGGCCAAGAGACCCAGTACTTC. Translation gives CASSFGGAGQETQYF.

This rearrangement joins TRBV2 to TRBJ1-2, with 9 bases matching TRBD1. Germline V CDR1 and CDR2: SNHLY, FYNNEI. Losses at the gene ends were 9 bases for V and 8 bases for J; bases not matched to a gene: 7. CDR3 length: 12 amino acids. The CDR3 DNA reads TGTGCCAGTTGCCGGGACAGGGCAGGCTACACCTTC. This translates into CASCRDRAGYTF.

The V gene is TRBV6-1, the J gene TRBJ2-1; 7 positions agree with TRBD2. The CDR3 has 16 amino acids. Germline lookup yields CDR1 MNHNS and CDR2 SASEGT. The trim removed 4 bases at V and 2 bases at J, leaving 8 bases unmatched. The CDR3: CASSGSSGETYNEQFF. CDR3 in DNA: TGTGCCAGCAGTGGTTCCAGCGGGGAGACCTACAATGAGCAGTTCTTC.

The genes are TRBV27 and TRBJ1-6, with TRBD1 as a possible D gene (6 bases). This CDR3 spans 15 amino acids. Trimming stripped 6 bases from V and 6 bases from J, with 15 bases between. Germline CDR1 is MNHEY and CDR2 is SMNVEV (reference sequence). CDR3 in amino acids: CASSPGVHGNSPLHF. CDR3 bases: TGTGCCAGCAGCCCAGGGGTACATGGTAATTCACCCCTCCACTTT.

The rearrangement joins TRBV9 to TRBJ1-2; D might be TRBD1 (5 bases). The germline V and J ends were trimmed by 6 bases and 0 bases, with 12 bases remaining between them. Germline V gene data show CDR1 as SGDLS and CDR2 as YYNGEE. CDR3 length equals 14 residues. This chain's CDR3 is CASTTQGPNYGYTF. The CDR3 region has the DNA TGTGCCAGCACTACCCAGGGTCCTAACTATGGCTACACCTTC.

This clone was recorded once. This chain joins TRBV19 and TRBJ1-1; no firm D call. CDR3 length equals 14 residues. The V end lost 3 bases, the J end lost 3 bases, and 11 bases lay between the germline ends. Germline V gene data show CDR1 as LNHDA and CDR2 as SQIVND (reference sequence). CDR3 DNA sequence: TGTGCCAGTAGTATCTGGGCGCCGGACACTGAAGCTTTCTTT. Translated, it gives CASSIWAPDTEAFF. Combining the CDR3 with reference TRBV19 and TRBJ1-1 gives the whole variable domain DGGITQSPKYLFRKEGQNVTLSCEQNLNHDAMYWYRQDPGQGLRLIYYSQIVNDFQKGDIAEGYSVSREKKESFPLTVTSAQKNPTAFYLCASSIWAPDTEAFFGQGTRLTVV.

The chain is built from TRBV3-1 (or the pseudogene TRBV3-2) and TRBJ2-7; 7 bases agree with TRBD1. With V trimmed by 1 base and J by 3 bases, 3 bases remained unmatched. The CDR3 extends over 14 amino acids. CDR1 is LGHDT and CDR2 is YNNKEL in the germline V gene (reference sequence). The DNA of the CDR3 is TGTGCCAGCAGCCAAGCCGGGACAGACTACGAGCAGTACTTC. It encodes CASSQAGTDYEQYF.

The genes are TRBV20-1 and TRBJ1-4; D is unclear. This CDR3 is 10 amino acids long. V was trimmed by 6 bases and J by 6 bases, leaving 5 bases between them. CDR1 and CDR2 from the germline V gene are DFQATT and SNEGSKA (reference sequence). CDR3 in DNA: TGCAGTGCCCGGTATGAAAAACTGTTTTTT. Its translation is CSARYEKLFF.

The CDR3 sequence is CASSQSSNTEAFF. The CDR3, as DNA: TGTGCCAGCAGCCAATCATCGAACACTGAAGCTTTCTTT. V gene TRBV3-1 (or the pseudogene TRBV3-2) combines with J gene TRBJ1-1; the D is unclear. Germline assignment: CDR1 LGHDT and CDR2 YNNKEL (reference sequence). This CDR3 contains 13 residues. V was pared by 2 bases and J by 1 base, with 5 bases between.

This clone was found once. The chain joins TRBV7-3 to TRBJ2-7; no clear D gene. The ends were cut back, 4 bases at V and 0 bases at J, with 7 bases in the middle. Per the germline V gene, CDR1 is SGHTA and CDR2 is FQGTGA. This CDR3 spans 13 amino acids. In DNA form, the CDR3 reads TGTGCCAGCAGCTCACTCAACTCCTACGAGCAGTACTTC. This codes for CASSSLNSYEQYF.

The gene calls are TRBV7-8 and TRBJ2-3; 7 bases are shared with TRBD1. Unmatched junction bases numbered 14, after V lost 6 bases and J lost 2 bases. CDR1 is SGHVS and CDR2 is FQNEAQ in the germline V gene. This CDR3 has 17 amino acids. The CDR3 loop is CASRTLQGRRNTDTQYF. CDR3 nucleotides: TGTGCCAGCAGGACCCTACAGGGGCGACGTAACACAGATACGCAGTATTTT.

This clone was seen only once. The V gene is TRBV18, the J gene TRBJ2-7, with TRBD1 matching 8 bases. The germline V gene has CDR1 KGHSH and CDR2 LQKENI. This CDR3 region has 14 residues. Trimming at V came to 2 bases and at J to 7 bases, leaving 7 bases not matched to a gene. In DNA, the CDR3 is TGTGCCAGCTCACCAGGACAGGGTGTCTGGGAGCAGTACTTC. Translating gives CASSPGQGVWEQYF. Combining the CDR3 with reference TRBV18 and TRBJ2-7 gives the whole variable domain NAGVMQNPRHLVRRRGQEARLRCSPMKGHSHVYWYRQLPEEGLKFMVYLQKENIIDESGMPKERFSAEFPKEGPSILRIQQVVRGDSAAYFCASSPGQGVWEQYFGPGTRLTVT.

V is TRBV7-2 and J is TRBJ1-1; perhaps TRBD1 as D (5 bases). CDR1 is SGHTA and CDR2 is FQGNSA in the germline V gene. Trimming pared 1 base from V and 1 base from J, leaving 10 bases between. The CDR3 totals 15 residues. In DNA, the CDR3 is TGTGCCAGCAGCTTAGGCAGGGTCTCGAACACTGAAGCTTTCTTT. Its protein product is CASSLGRVSNTEAFF. The complete variable domain, with remaining parts taken from reference TRBV7-2 and TRBJ1-1, reads GAGVSQSPSNKVTEKGKDVELRCDPISGHTALYWYRQSLGQGLEFLIYFQGNSAPDKSGLPSDRFSAERTGGSVSTLTIQRTQQEDSAVYLCASSLGRVSNTEAFFGQGTRLTVV.